This passage covers 25 T cell receptor beta chains from one sample sequenced in a study of T cell responses to AZD1222 COVID-19 vaccine. The protocol was immunoSEQ multiplex PCR, while the TCRdb copy is restricted to in-frame clones and leaves out a portion. The sample shows about 88,000 clones, roughly nine tenths of them seen only once. Sample: peripheral blood, taken 28 days after the second AZD1222 dose. The receptors come from an adult who received the AZD1222 COVID-19 vaccine.

This clone was observed once. Different DNA sequences within this sample yield the same CDR3. V and J are TRBV12-3 or TRBV12-4 and TRBJ1-2; tentatively, D is TRBD1 (5 bases). There are 13 residues in the CDR3. The ends were cut back, 3 bases at V and 4 bases at J, with 9 bases in the middle. The CDR3 loop is CASSFGATYGYTF. CDR3 bases: TGTGCCAGCAGTTTCGGGGCGACCTATGGCTACACCTTC.

The chain combines TRBV5-6 with TRBJ1-5; TRBD1 agrees at 9 bases. In germline, CDR1 is SGHDT, CDR2 YYEEEE. The CDR3 covers 15 residues. With V trimmed by 4 bases and J by 2 bases, 4 bases remained unmatched. CDR3 bases: TGTGCCAGCAGCCCGTGGACAGGGGGCAATCAGCCCCAGCATTTT. It specifies CASSPWTGGNQPQHF.

The rearrangement uses TRBV6-6 and TRBJ1-2; TRBD1 is a possible D gene (5 bases). V shed 5 bases and J shed 0 bases, with 19 bases lying between them. The CDR3 length is 17 residues. The germline V gene has CDR1 MNHNY and CDR2 SVGAGI (reference sequence). DNA for the CDR3: TGTGCCAGCAGTCAGGGAAGCAGGTCGGGAACTAACTATGGCTACACCTTC. Translated, it gives CASSQGSRSGTNYGYTF.

V is TRBV3-1 (or the pseudogene TRBV3-2) and J is TRBJ2-5; D is perhaps TRBD2 (5 bases). With 4 bases removed from V and 6 bases from J, the gap between germline ends came to 12 bases. The CDR3 loop spans 13 amino acids. Germline V lookup: CDR1 LGHDT, CDR2 YNNKEL (reference sequence). The chain's CDR3 is CASSPWTGKTQYF. CDR3 coding DNA: TGTGCCAGCAGCCCCTGGACTGGGAAGACCCAGTACTTC.

This clone is a singleton in its sample. V usage is TRBV6-1 and J usage is TRBJ1-5; D unclear. Germline loops: CDR1 MNHNS, CDR2 SASEGT. The CDR3 sequence is 13 residues long. Trimming stripped 7 bases from V and 3 bases from J, with 10 bases between. CDR3 in DNA: TGTGCCAGCACCCTTTTGGACAATCAGCCCCAGCATTTT. Protein sequence: CASTLLDNQPQHF.

This chain links TRBV2 with TRBJ1-1; no clear D gene. V was trimmed by 3 bases and J by 2 bases, leaving 10 bases between them. The CDR3 spans 14 residues. Germline values: CDR1 SNHLY, CDR2 FYNNEI. CDR3 nucleotides: TGTGCCAGCAGTGACAGAGCCGTTAACACTGAAGCTTTCTTT. Translating it yields CASSDRAVNTEAFF. The full variable domain, in which reference TRBV2 and TRBJ1-1 provide the parts outside the CDR3, is EPEVTQTPSHQVTQMGQEVILRCVPISNHLYFYWYRQILGQKVEFLVSFYNNEISEKSEIFDDQFSVERPDGSNFTLKIRSTKLEDSAMYFCASSDRAVNTEAFFGQGTRLTVV.

This clone was counted only a few times. The chain has TRBV5-6 and TRBJ2-3, with D unclear. The germline V gene encodes CDR1 SGHDT and CDR2 YYEEEE. This CDR3 is built from 14 residues. Trimming removed 4 bases at V and 4 bases at J, with 13 bases between. For the CDR3, the DNA is TGTGCCAGCAGCGACTTCTCTGGCGCAGATACGCAGTATTTT. Translated: CASSDFSGADTQYF.

This chain joins TRBV5-4 and TRBJ1-2, with no clear D. CDR1 SGHNT and CDR2 YYREEE come from the germline V gene (reference sequence). V was clipped by 4 bases and J by 2 bases, with 9 bases between them. CDR3 length: 13 amino acids. The CDR3 DNA reads as TGTGCCAGCAGCCCTGACCGAAACTATGGCTACACCTTC. This sequence encodes CASSPDRNYGYTF.

This chain links TRBV19 with TRBJ1-1, with D hard to call. V lost 5 bases and J 0 bases, leaving 10 bases between the germline ends. Germline V gene sequence: CDR1 LNHDA, CDR2 SQIVND (reference sequence). This CDR3 has 14 residues. The CDR3 nucleotides are TGTGCCAGTAGTTGGCCCCGGGTGAACACTGAAGCTTTCTTT. Protein product: CASSWPRVNTEAFF.

The V and J genes are TRBV9 and TRBJ2-3, with D perhaps TRBD1 or TRBD2 (5 bases each). Trimming stripped 4 bases from V and 4 bases from J, with 10 bases between. CDR1 is SGDLS and CDR2 is YYNGEE in the germline V gene. CDR3 length equals 13 residues. The CDR3 here is CASSRGVPDTQYF. The CDR3 DNA follows: TGTGCCAGCAGCCGAGGGGTACCAGATACGCAGTATTTT.

The gene calls are TRBV9 and TRBJ1-6; D unresolved. V lost 0 bases to trimming and J lost 6 bases, with 7 bases between them. The germline gives CDR1 SGDLS, CDR2 YYNGEE. CDR3 length: 14 amino acids. CDR3 in amino acids: CASSVGGSNSPLHF. CDR3 nucleotide sequence: TGTGCCAGCAGCGTAGGAGGGAGTAATTCACCCCTCCACTTT.

The chain uses TRBV6-5 and TRBJ1-2; no clear D gene. CDR1 and CDR2 (germline): MNHEY, SVGAGI. The CDR3 loop spans 13 amino acids. Trimming stripped 7 bases from V and 3 bases from J, with 12 bases between. DNA of the CDR3: TGTGCCAGCAAAGGGTACGTGGACTATGGCTACACCTTC. It specifies CASKGYVDYGYTF.

V and J are TRBV3-1 (or the pseudogene TRBV3-2) and TRBJ1-1; no reliable D call. The CDR3 is made up of 13 amino acids. Germline CDR1 LGHDT, CDR2 YNNKEL (reference sequence). V lost 0 bases, J lost 11 bases, and 13 bases lay in between. CDR3 coding DNA: TGTGCCAGCAGCCAAGATCTGGAGAGGTATGCTTTCTTT. This encodes CASSQDLERYAFF.

The chain combines TRBV19 with TRBJ1-2; D is unresolved. There are 14 residues in the CDR3. Germline V lookup: CDR1 LNHDA, CDR2 SQIVND (reference sequence). V was pared by 5 bases and J by 8 bases, with 18 bases between. The chain's CDR3 is CASSPRTVLWGYTF. As DNA, the CDR3 is TGTGCCAGTAGTCCGAGGACTGTGCTCTGGGGCTACACCTTC.

This clone was observed once. This chain uses TRBV7-3 with TRBJ1-1, with 10 bases that match TRBD1. The V gene's germline CDR1 is SGHTA and CDR2 FQGTGA. The CDR3 totals 14 residues. The ends lost 6 bases at V and 4 bases at J; junction bases unmatched: 5. The CDR3 sequence: CASSTRQGATEAFF. The CDR3 DNA reads as TGTGCCAGCAGTACACGACAGGGGGCCACTGAAGCTTTCTTT.

This chain connects TRBV12-3 or TRBV12-4 to TRBJ2-3; tentative D call: TRBD1 (6 bases). Between the trimmed V and J ends, which lost 6 bases and 5 bases, there was a span of 12 bases. This CDR3 has 13 residues. The CDR3 coding sequence is TGTGCCAGCAGACCCGGGACAAGAGATACGCAGTATTTT. Its translation: CASRPGTRDTQYF.

The rearrangement joins TRBV2 to TRBJ1-5; D perhaps matches TRBD1 (5 bases). This CDR3 spans 15 amino acids. Trimming cost V 3 bases and J 0 bases, with 9 bases left between them. Germline values: CDR1 SNHLY, CDR2 FYNNEI. CDR3 coding DNA: TGTGCCAGCAGTGAGGGGACCGTTAGCAATCAGCCCCAGCATTTT. It yields the protein CASSEGTVSNQPQHF.

The V call is TRBV3-1 (or the pseudogene TRBV3-2), the J call TRBJ2-6; either TRBD1 or TRBD2 may supply D (5 bases each). The V end was cut by 1 base, the J end by 0 bases, with 10 bases between. The CDR3 extends over 17 amino acids. Germline lookup yields CDR1 LGHDT and CDR2 YNNKEL (reference sequence). CDR3 sequence: CASSQGDGLSGANVLTF. Written as DNA, the CDR3 is TGTGCCAGCAGCCAAGGGGACGGCCTCTCTGGGGCCAACGTCCTGACTTTC.

The V gene is TRBV24-1, the J gene TRBJ2-3; D is uncertain. This CDR3 spans 13 amino acids. V was clipped by 2 bases and J by 4 bases, with 6 bases between them. Germline V gene lookup returns CDR1 KGHDR and CDR2 SFDVKD. The CDR3 region is CATSDSHSDTQYF. CDR3 bases: TGTGCCACCAGTGATTCCCACTCAGATACGCAGTATTTT.

J is TRBJ2-2 and V is TRBV11-2; no definite D call. In germline, CDR1 is SGHAT, CDR2 FQNNGV. Trimming removed 2 bases at V and 4 bases at J, with 5 bases between. CDR3 length: 13 residues. The CDR3, as DNA: TGTGCCAGCAGCTTACAGACCACCGGGGAGCTGTTTTTT. Its translation is CASSLQTTGELFF. Variable domain in full (rest from reference TRBV11-2 and TRBJ2-2): EAGVAQSPRYKIIEKRQSVAFWCNPISGHATLYWYQQILGQGPKLLIQFQNNGVVDDSQLPKDRFSAERLKGVDSTLKIQPAKLEDSAVYLCASSLQTTGELFFGEGSRLTVL.

This chain links TRBV21-1 with TRBJ2-7; the table's D gene call, TRBD1, was not cross checked with the DNA. TRBV21-1 is a listed pseudogene. The CDR3 covers 16 residues. CDR3 nucleotide sequence: TGTGCCAGCATCGTATTCCGACAGCCCACGCTCAACGAGCAGTACTTC. Translating gives CASIVFRQPTLNEQYF.

The chain couples TRBV9 to TRBJ2-2; D remains ambiguous. V shed 5 bases and J shed 6 bases, with 17 bases lying between them. CDR1 SGDLS and CDR2 YYNGEE come from the germline V gene. There are 15 residues in the CDR3. The CDR3 loop is CASSPQVGSAGELFF. The CDR3 nucleotides are TGTGCCAGCAGTCCCCAGGTTGGGTCGGCCGGGGAGCTGTTTTTT.

The chain is built from TRBV6-5 and TRBJ1-1; 11 bases fit TRBD1. Germline V gives CDR1 MNHEY, CDR2 SVGAGI. CDR3 length equals 16 residues. J was trimmed by 11 bases and V by 2 bases; bases with no gene match: 13. CDR3 sequence (DNA): TGTGCCAGCAGTTACCGCCAAGGGACAGGGGGACGTAGGGCTTTCTTT. This sequence encodes CASSYRQGTGGRRAFF.

The chain couples TRBV5-1 to TRBJ1-1, with unresolved D. Between the trimmed V and J ends, which lost 0 bases and 4 bases, there was a span of 13 bases. The CDR3 is 15 residues long. In germline, CDR1 is SGHRS, CDR2 YFSETQ. CDR3 in amino acids: CASSLGSGVATEAFF. The CDR3 bases are TGCGCCAGCAGCTTGGGCTCTGGGGTGGCCACTGAAGCTTTCTTT.

DNA of the CDR3: TGTGCCAGCAGCTTAGCCAGGGCGGTCACTAATGAAAAACTGTTTTTT. This encodes CASSLARAVTNEKLFF. J is TRBJ1-4 and V is TRBV7-9; a possible D gene is TRBD1 (5 bases). The V gene's germline CDR1 is SEHNR and CDR2 FQNEAQ (reference sequence). This CDR3 contains 16 residues. V gave up 0 bases and J gave up 2 bases, with 10 bases separating them.